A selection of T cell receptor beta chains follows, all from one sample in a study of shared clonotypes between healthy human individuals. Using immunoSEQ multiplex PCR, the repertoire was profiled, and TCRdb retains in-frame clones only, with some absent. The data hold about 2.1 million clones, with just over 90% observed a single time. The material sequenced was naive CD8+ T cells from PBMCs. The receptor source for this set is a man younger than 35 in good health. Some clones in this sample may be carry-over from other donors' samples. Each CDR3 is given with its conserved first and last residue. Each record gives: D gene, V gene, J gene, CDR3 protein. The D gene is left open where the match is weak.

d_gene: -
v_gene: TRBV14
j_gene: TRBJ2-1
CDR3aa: CASSQVYNEQFF

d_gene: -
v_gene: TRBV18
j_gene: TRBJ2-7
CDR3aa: CASSPGARTYEQYF

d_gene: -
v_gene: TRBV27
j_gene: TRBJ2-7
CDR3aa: CASSPDGESYEQYF

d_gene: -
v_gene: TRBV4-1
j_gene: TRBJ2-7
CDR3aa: CASSQDPVSRPSYEQYF

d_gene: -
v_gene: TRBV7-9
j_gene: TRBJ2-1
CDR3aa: CASSYQLLSSYNEQFF

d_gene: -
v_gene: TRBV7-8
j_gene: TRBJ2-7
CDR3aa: CASSRESGRPFEQYF

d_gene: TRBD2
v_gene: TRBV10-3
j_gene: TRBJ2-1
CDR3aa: CAITGTSGSSYNEQFF

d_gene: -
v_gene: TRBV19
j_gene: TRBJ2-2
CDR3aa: CASKPRDLSIGELFF

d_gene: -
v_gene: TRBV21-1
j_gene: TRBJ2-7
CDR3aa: CASSKLEYEQYF

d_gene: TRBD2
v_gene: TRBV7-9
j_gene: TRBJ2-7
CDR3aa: CAIPLAGGPYEQYF

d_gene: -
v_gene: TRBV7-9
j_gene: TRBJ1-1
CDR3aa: CASSLDTGWNTEAFF

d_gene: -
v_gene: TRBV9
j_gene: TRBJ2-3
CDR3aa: CASSALGPYTDTQYF

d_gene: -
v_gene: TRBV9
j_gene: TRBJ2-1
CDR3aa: CASGQGSYNEQFF

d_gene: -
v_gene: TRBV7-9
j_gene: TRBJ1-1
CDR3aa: CASSWTVNTEAFF

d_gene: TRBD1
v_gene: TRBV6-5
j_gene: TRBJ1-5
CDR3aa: CASRGQGNQPQHF

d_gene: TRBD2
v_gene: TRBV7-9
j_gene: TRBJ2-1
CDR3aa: CASSPRFTSGRADEQFF

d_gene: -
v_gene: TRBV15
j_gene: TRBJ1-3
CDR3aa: CATSTPQSSGNTIYF

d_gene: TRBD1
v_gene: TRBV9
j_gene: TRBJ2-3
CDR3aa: CASSEDRGYTDTQYF

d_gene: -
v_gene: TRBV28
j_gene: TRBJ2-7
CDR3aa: CASSRGDREAHEQYF

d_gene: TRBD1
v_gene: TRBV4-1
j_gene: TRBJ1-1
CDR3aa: CASSHGTGYTEAFF